This TCR beta chain was sequenced in a study of blood T cell repertoires in COVID-19. Looking at the study overall: The United States, Italy and Spain supplied acute and convalescent COVID-19 samples. In each case, the material was cDNA or gDNA derived from T cells, B-cell-depleted T cells, or PBMCs.

Original handling: Amplifying reference gene primers gave estimates of nucleated cell counts. The repertoire was sequenced with immunoSEQ multiplex PCR; TCRdb's copy has only in-frame clones and lacks some. The V and J calls and clone size were taken over from that table, and D and trimming were inferred from the DNA. The sample includes around 74,000 clones, 85% to 90% of them seen just once. Input material: peripheral blood. The source is a man aged 50 to 59 with active COVID-19.

The CDR3 nucleotides are TGTGCCAGCAGCCTGGGACTAGCGGGATACAAATCTCCCGTTTACGAGCAGTACTTC. This sequence encodes CASSLGLAGYKSPVYEQYF. This chain uses TRBV7-8 with TRBJ2-7, with 13 bases identical to TRBD2. CDR1 is SGHVS and CDR2 is FQNEAQ in the germline V gene. V was pared by 5 bases and J by 4 bases, with 17 bases of the junction left unmatched. The CDR3 is 19 amino acids.